Listed below are T cell receptor beta chains from one sample, sequenced in a study of T cell responses to AZD1222 COVID-19 vaccine. Here immunoSEQ multiplex PCR was the method, and the copy in TCRdb shows in-frame clones only, minus some. The sample shows about 61,000 clones, about 87% of them seen only once. The sample consisted of peripheral blood, taken on day 0 of AZD1222 vaccination. The source is an adult in good health. Both conserved end residues are part of each CDR3. The D gene is left open where the match is weak. Clone size appears in some rows only: once, few, many, or a class for an expanded clone.

len	d_gene	v_gene	abundance	j_gene	CDR3nt	CDR3aa
17	-	TRBV28	-	TRBJ1-5	TGTGCCAGCAGTTTATCCGGGGCAAGGCGGGACGATCAGCCCCAGCATTTT	CASSLSGARRDDQPQHF
15	-	TRBV19	-	TRBJ2-1	TGTGCCAGTAGTATGGGACTCTTGGGGGGCAATGAGCAGTTCTTC	CASSMGLLGGNEQFF
12	-	TRBV7-2	-	TRBJ2-5	TGTGCCAGCAGCTTATCCCGCGAGACCCAGTACTTC	CASSLSRETQYF
14	TRBD2	TRBV11-2	-	TRBJ2-1	TGTGCCAGCAGCTCTAGCGGGGGGGTTCGGGAGCAGTTCTTC	CASSSSGGVREQFF
15	-	TRBV2	once	TRBJ2-4	TGTGCCAGCAGTCCACGAGGGCTAGCCAAAAACATTCAGTACTTC	CASSPRGLAKNIQYF
14	-	TRBV3-1/TRBV3-2	-	TRBJ1-3	TGTGCCAGCAGCCCCGGGACGGCTGGAAACACCATATATTTT	CASSPGTAGNTIYF
14	TRBD1	TRBV2	-	TRBJ1-6	TGTGCCAGCAGGACAGGGACAGTCTATTCACCCCTCCACTTT	CASRTGTVYSPLHF
15	-	TRBV7-9	-	TRBJ1-3	TGTGCCAGCAGCTTATTACCTACCTCTGGAAACACCATATATTTT	CASSLLPTSGNTIYF
14	-	TRBV6-4	few	TRBJ1-5	TGTGCCAGCAGTCCTGAGGGTGGCAATCAGCCCCAGCATTTT	CASSPEGGNQPQHF
15	TRBD2	TRBV6-6	-	TRBJ2-7	TGTGCCAGCAACCGAGGGACTAGCGGATCCTACGAGCAGTACTTC	CASNRGTSGSYEQYF
13	-	TRBV7-9	few	TRBJ2-5	TGTGCCAGCAGCTTAGTTGTGGAAGAGACCCAGTACTTC	CASSLVVEETQYF
13	-	TRBV6-1	-	TRBJ1-1	TGTGCCAGCAGTGAGGGGGCAGGCACTGAAGCTTTCTTT	CASSEGAGTEAFF
12	-	TRBV11-2	-	TRBJ2-1	TGTGCCAGCAGCTTATCGGGCGGTGGGGGTTTCTTC	CASSLSGGGGFF
14	-	TRBV7-9	once	TRBJ1-2	TGTGCCAGCAGCCGTGGACGGACGGACTATGGCTACACCTTC	CASSRGRTDYGYTF
14	-	TRBV18	few	TRBJ2-3	TGTGCCAGCTCACCGGGTAGGGCCCCCGATACGCAGTATTTT	CASSPGRAPDTQYF
13	-	TRBV21-1	-	TRBJ1-2	TGTGCCAGCAGTAAAGAGGGGGGGTATGGCTACACCTTC	CASSKEGGYGYTF
13	-	TRBV6-6	-	TRBJ2-7	TGTGCCAGCAGTTACGAACCAACAGTAGAGCAGTACTTC	CASSYEPTVEQYF
15	TRBD1	TRBV30	-	TRBJ1-1	TGTGCCTGGAGTGTTGGGCAGGGGGCTCGAACTGAAGCTTTCTTT	CAWSVGQGARTEAFF
15	-	TRBV6-5	once	TRBJ1-1	TGTGCCAGCAGTTATTCGGCCTCACCGGACACTGAAGCTTTCTTT	CASSYSASPDTEAFF
16	-	TRBV10-1	-	TRBJ2-2	TGCGCCAGCAGTGACCACAGGGCCCCGAACACCGGGGAGCTGTTTTTT	CASSDHRAPNTGELFF
12	-	TRBV24-1	few	TRBJ2-2	TGTGCCACCAGCTTTGGGCCCGGGGAGCTGTTTTTT	CATSFGPGELFF
14	-	TRBV13	once	TRBJ1-3	TGTGCCAGCAGCTTATCGGGACACCGGGGCACCATATATTTT	CASSLSGHRGTIYF
14	TRBD1	TRBV5-1	-	TRBJ1-6	TGCGCCAGCAGCCGGACAGGGAGGGATTCACCCCTCCACTTT	CASSRTGRDSPLHF
14	TRBD2	TRBV19	-	TRBJ2-7	TGTGCCAGTAGTATGGGAGGGGTGGCCTACGAGCAGTACTTC	CASSMGGVAYEQYF
13	-	TRBV5-1	-	TRBJ1-1	TGCGCCAGCAGTTTCCGTGGTGCCACTGAAGCTTTCTTT	CASSFRGATEAFF
14	TRBD1	TRBV5-6	-	TRBJ2-1	TGTGCCAGCTACAGGGGGCTAACCTACAATGAGCAGTTCTTC	CASYRGLTYNEQFF
14	-	TRBV11-2	-	TRBJ1-1	TGTGCCAGCAGCTTACACAGGGCGAACACTGAAGCTTTCTTT	CASSLHRANTEAFF
12	-	TRBV10-1	-	TRBJ1-3	TGCGCCAGCCAGGGCTCTGGAAACACCATATATTTT	CASQGSGNTIYF
14	-	TRBV15	-	TRBJ2-2	TGTGCCACCAGCCCCGTTCGGGGCACCGGGGAGCTGTTTTTT	CATSPVRGTGELFF
16	-	TRBV18	-	TRBJ2-2	TGTGCCAGCTCACCACGGGGGAGCCCCCAGGGCGGGGAGCTGTTTTTT	CASSPRGSPQGGELFF
11	-	TRBV21-1	-	TRBJ2-5	TGTGCCAGCAGCTCCAGGGAGACCCAGTACTTC	CASSSRETQYF
14	-	TRBV19	-	TRBJ1-4	TGTGCCAGTAGGAGGGGTCCGCCTAATGAAAAACTGTTTTTT	CASRRGPPNEKLFF
15	TRBD1	TRBV3-1/TRBV3-2	once	TRBJ1-5	TGTGCCAGCAGCCAAGGGGACAGGGGACGTCAGCCCCAGCATTTT	CASSQGDRGRQPQHF
17	TRBD2	TRBV5-4	-	TRBJ2-5	TGTGCCAGCAGCCCAAAACTACTAGCGGCGTCGCAAGAGACCCAGTACTTC	CASSPKLLAASQETQYF
15	-	TRBV3-1/TRBV3-2	once	TRBJ1-5	TGTGCCAGCAGCCTTGGGTCGGGGGGGAATCAGCCCCAGCATTTT	CASSLGSGGNQPQHF
15	TRBD1	TRBV6-5	-	TRBJ1-6	TGTGCCGCGGGAGGACAGGGGGCGCGAAATTCACCCCTCCACTTT	CAAGGQGARNSPLHF
15	TRBD1	TRBV10-2	-	TRBJ1-4	TGCGCCAGCACCCTAACCGGGACAGAAAATGAAAAACTGTTTTTT	CASTLTGTENEKLFF
14	-	TRBV7-2	-	TRBJ1-2	TGTGCCAGCAGCTCAGGGACCCGGGGGTATGGCTACACCTTC	CASSSGTRGYGYTF
11	-	TRBV6-5	-	TRBJ1-1	TGTGCCAGCAGCCCCAGTTTCGGAGCTTTCTTT	CASSPSFGAFF
15	TRBD1	TRBV7-9	-	TRBJ1-2	TGTGCCAGCAGCTCACTACTGACAGGGAGGGATGGCTACACCTTC	CASSSLLTGRDGYTF
16	TRBD1	TRBV6-5	-	TRBJ1-1	TGTGCCAGCAGTTTGACAGGGGACTACACACACACTGAAGCTTTCTTT	CASSLTGDYTHTEAFF
9	-	TRBV6-5	-	TRBJ1-2	TGTGCCAGCGGGGTTGGCTACACCTTC	CASGVGYTF
13	TRBD1	TRBV12-3/TRBV12-4	once	TRBJ1-2	TGTGCCAGCAGACAGGACAGGGGCTATGGCTACACCTTC	CASRQDRGYGYTF
14	-	TRBV18	-	TRBJ2-1	TGTGCCAGCTCACCACCTCACTCCCCCGATGAGCAGTTCTTC	CASSPPHSPDEQFF
15	TRBD1	TRBV3-1/TRBV3-2	-	TRBJ1-2	TGTGCCAGCAGCCAGGCGGACAGGGGGAACTATGGCTACACCTTC	CASSQADRGNYGYTF
12	-	TRBV9	-	TRBJ2-2	TGTGCCAGCACGGACCTGACCGGGGAGCTGTTTTTT	CASTDLTGELFF
16	-	TRBV6-1	-	TRBJ1-4	TGTGCCAGCAGTGGGCTTGAGCTTGCAACTAATGAAAAACTGTTTTTT	CASSGLELATNEKLFF
13	-	TRBV6-5	-	TRBJ1-1	TGTGCCAGCGTGGGACACCTGAACACTGAAGCTTTCTTT	CASVGHLNTEAFF
14	-	TRBV2	-	TRBJ1-2	TGTGCCAGCAGTAGGGGACACTTTAACTATGGCTACACCTTC	CASSRGHFNYGYTF
15	TRBD1	TRBV6-5	-	TRBJ1-2	TGTGCCAGCAGGCCGGACAGGGGGACTAACTATGGCTACACCTTC	CASRPDRGTNYGYTF
15	TRBD1	TRBV19	-	TRBJ1-1	TGTGCCAGTAGTAGCTGGACAGGGCTTAGGACTGAAGCTTTCTTT	CASSSWTGLRTEAFF
14	-	TRBV6-1	-	TRBJ1-2	TGTGCCAGCAGTGACCGGTTGAATAACTATGGCTACACCTTC	CASSDRLNNYGYTF
16	TRBD1	TRBV2	once	TRBJ1-6	TGTGCCAGCGTAGACAGGGCCAAATCCTATAATTCACCCCTCCACTTT	CASVDRAKSYNSPLHF
15	-	TRBV19	-	TRBJ2-6	TGTGCCAGTAGTATAGCGGGTACTGGGGCCAACGTCCTGACTTTC	CASSIAGTGANVLTF
14	TRBD1	TRBV7-6	-	TRBJ1-1	TGTGCCAGCAGCCTTCAAGGGGGCGCCACTGAAGCTTTCTTT	CASSLQGGATEAFF
15	-	TRBV21-1	-	TRBJ2-3	TGTGCCAGCAGCCTCCCGGACAGGGGAACAGATACGCAGTATTTT	CASSLPDRGTDTQYF
15	-	TRBV4-1	-	TRBJ1-5	TGCGCCAGCAGGCCGGCTTACTCTAGCAATCAGCCCCAGCATTTT	CASRPAYSSNQPQHF
13	TRBD1	TRBV6-5	-	TRBJ1-1	TGTGCCAGCAGTCCGACAGGGATGGTTGAAGCTTTCTTT	CASSPTGMVEAFF
16	-	TRBV7-9	-	TRBJ2-4	TGTGCCAGCAGTCAATCGGCAGACACAGAGGGACACATTCAGTACTTC	CASSQSADTEGHIQYF
16	-	TRBV6-1	-	TRBJ2-3	TGTGCCAGCAGCGAAACGGCTAGTCCTAGCACAGATACGCAGTATTTT	CASSETASPSTDTQYF